A selection of T cell receptor beta chains follows, all from one sample in a study of tumor-infiltrating lymphocytes in localized non-small cell lung cancer. The table came from immunoSEQ multiplex PCR; TCRdb's copy has only in-frame clones and leaves some out. The profile covers some 15,000 clones, with 80% to 90% appearing a single time and about 4% taken by the ten largest. The sample taken for sequencing was uninvolved lung tissue not adjacent to the tumor. The receptor set was obtained from a human donor with non-small cell lung cancer. Each CDR3 is given with its conserved first and last residue. A D gene is named only where the DNA matches it firmly. Clone size is stated in some rows and not others, as once, few, many or a class when expanded.

TRBJ2-3,-,TRBV6-6,-,CASSTTGGSTDTQYF,TGTGCCAGCAGTACCACTGGAGGAAGCACAGATACGCAGTATTTT
TRBJ1-5,-,TRBV6-5,-,CASGGQPQHF,TGTGCCAGCGGGGGTCAGCCCCAGCATTTT
TRBJ1-2,-,TRBV6-5,-,CASSSGRLNYGYTF,TGTGCCAGCAGCTCGGGACGGCTTAACTATGGCTACACCTTC
TRBJ2-2,-,TRBV5-4,-,CASSSQGSANTGELFF,TGTGCCAGCAGCTCACAGGGTTCCGCGAACACCGGGGAGCTGTTTTTT
TRBJ2-7,TRBD1,TRBV30,-,CAWSGGQGVFNEQYF,TGTGCCTGGAGTGGGGGACAGGGGGTTTTCAACGAGCAGTACTTC
TRBJ1-1,TRBD1,TRBV7-9,-,CASSYSGTGTLMNTEAFF,TGTGCCAGCAGTTATTCCGGGACAGGTACTCTTATGAACACTGAAGCTTTCTTT
TRBJ2-7,-,TRBV14,-,CASSQEPGRVYEQYF,TGTGCCAGCAGCCAAGAACCGGGCAGGGTCTACGAGCAGTACTTC
TRBJ2-7,-,TRBV5-4,-,CASSLGDRRDYEQYF,TGTGCCAGCAGCTTGGGTGACCGGAGGGACTACGAGCAGTACTTC
TRBJ1-2,-,TRBV5-6,few,CASSLYRGTNYGYTF,TGTGCCAGCAGCTTGTATCGAGGGACTAACTATGGCTACACCTTC
TRBJ2-3,TRBD2,TRBV5-1,-,CASSLAELAGGADTQYF,TGCGCCAGCAGCTTGGCCGAGCTAGCGGGGGGCGCAGATACGCAGTATTTT
TRBJ2-3,TRBD2,TRBV5-6,-,CASSLQLAGPADTQYF,TGTGCCAGCAGCTTGCAACTAGCGGGACCCGCAGATACGCAGTATTTT
TRBJ2-2,-,TRBV20-1,few,CSAFNTGELFF,TGCAGTGCTTTTAACACCGGGGAGCTGTTTTTT
TRBJ2-1,-,TRBV5-1,-,CASSPYSSYNEQFF,TGCGCCAGCAGCCCGTACAGCTCCTACAATGAGCAGTTCTTC
TRBJ1-2,TRBD1,TRBV27,-,CASSLSGTGGYGYTF,TGTGCCAGCAGTTTATCCGGGACAGGGGGCTATGGCTACACCTTC
TRBJ2-6,-,TRBV30,-,CAWRTKREWGSGANVLTF,TGTGCCTGGAGAACAAAAAGGGAATGGGGTTCTGGGGCCAACGTCCTGACTTTC
TRBJ1-2,-,TRBV6-6,-,CASSQLQGEGYTF,TGTGCCAGCAGTCAGCTACAGGGTGAGGGTTACACCTTC
TRBJ2-2,-,TRBV9,-,CASSPPSRFPGELFF,TGTGCCAGCAGCCCCCCAAGCCGTTTCCCCGGGGAGCTGTTTTTT
TRBJ1-1,TRBD1,TRBV7-9,once,CASSPSGQGNTEAFF,TGTGCCAGCAGCCCCTCGGGACAGGGGAACACTGAAGCTTTCTTT
TRBJ2-5,-,TRBV7-6,-,CASSLVSGTQYF,TGTGCCAGCAGCTTAGTGTCGGGGACCCAGTACTTC
TRBJ1-6,-,TRBV6-5,-,CASSGGGASNSPLHF,TGTGCCAGCAGTGGAGGTGGGGCTTCAAATTCACCCCTCCACTTT
TRBJ1-5,-,TRBV10-3,-,CAISTGNNQPQHF,TGTGCCATCAGTACAGGGAATAATCAGCCCCAGCATTTT
TRBJ2-5,TRBD1,TRBV30,-,CAWSNWDRVKTQYF,TGTGCCTGGAGTAACTGGGACAGGGTAAAGACCCAGTACTTC
TRBJ1-5,TRBD1,TRBV10-3,-,CAISETGGREPQHF,TGTGCCATCAGTGAAACAGGGGGCAGGGAGCCCCAGCATTTT
TRBJ2-5,-,TRBV27,few,CASRGTLVGGTQYF,TGTGCCAGCAGGGGGACGTTGGTTGGGGGGACCCAGTACTTC
TRBJ1-2,-,TRBV30,-,CAWSVHQGYGYTF,TGTGCCTGGAGTGTACATCAGGGATATGGCTACACCTTC
TRBJ2-1,TRBD2,TRBV2,few,CATNRGGDNEQFF,TGTGCCACCAACCGGGGAGGGGACAATGAGCAGTTCTTC
TRBJ2-3,TRBD1,TRBV5-4,-,CASSYPGQGSDTQYF,TGTGCCAGCAGCTATCCGGGACAGGGGTCAGATACGCAGTATTTT
TRBJ1-5,TRBD1,TRBV14,-,CASRGQGANQPQHF,TGTGCCAGCAGGGGACAGGGGGCGAATCAGCCCCAGCATTTT
TRBJ1-1,TRBD1,TRBV2,-,CASSGGQDEAFF,TGTGCCAGCAGTGGGGGACAGGACGAAGCTTTCTTT
TRBJ2-5,-,TRBV15,-,CATSRPLGETQYF,TGTGCCACCAGCAGACCCCTGGGGGAGACCCAGTACTTC
TRBJ1-1,TRBD1,TRBV5-1,-,CASSPGQGLNTEAFF,TGCGCCAGCAGCCCTGGACAGGGCCTGAACACTGAAGCTTTCTTT
TRBJ1-1,-,TRBV6-5,few,CASSYAGNTEAFF,TGTGCCAGCAGTTACGCCGGAAACACTGAAGCTTTCTTT
TRBJ2-1,TRBD2,TRBV10-1,-,CARPAGTSGSWFF,TGCGCCAGACCGGCCGGGACTAGCGGGAGTTGGTTCTTC
TRBJ1-5,TRBD1,TRBV30,few,CAFGQDNQPQHF,TGTGCCTTCGGACAGGATAATCAGCCCCAGCATTTT
TRBJ1-1,-,TRBV5-1,-,CASSRIQGSEDEAFF,TGCGCCAGCAGCCGGATTCAGGGGTCTGAAGATGAAGCTTTCTTT
TRBJ2-5,-,TRBV27,-,CASSIGGSSLETQYF,TGTGCCAGCAGCATAGGGGGTTCTAGCTTGGAGACCCAGTACTTC
TRBJ1-1,TRBD1,TRBV30,few,CAWTADRGTEAFF,TGTGCCTGGACCGCGGACAGGGGGACTGAAGCTTTCTTT
TRBJ2-5,TRBD2,TRBV7-8,-,CASSLIQFLAGVTPETQYF,TGTGCCAGCAGCTTAATCCAATTTCTAGCGGGAGTTACCCCTGAGACCCAGTACTTC